The 8 T cell receptor beta chains below all came from one sample that was sequenced in a study of T cells after yellow fever vaccination. TCRdb fed the 5' RACE reads into MiXCR, producing one record per CDR3 protein. The sample lists 300,000 to 400,000 distinct CDR3 sequences; 8.7% were seen once. Specimen: PBMCs, collected on the day of the first yellow fever vaccination. These TCRs come from a man younger than 35 who received the YFV17D yellow fever vaccine.

This CDR3 is CASSSREGAYEQYV. In DNA, the CDR3 is TGCGCCAGCAGCTCCAGGGAGGGGGCCTACGAGCAGTACGTC. This rearrangement joins TRBV5-1 to TRBJ2-7; perhaps TRBD2 as D (7 bases). Germline values: CDR1 SGHRS, CDR2 YFSETQ. The CDR3 contains 14 residues. Trimming removed 3 bases at V and 2 bases at J, with 12 bases between.

This clonotype was counted a few times. V and J are TRBV4-1 and TRBJ2-6; TRBD1 aligns across 10 bases. V lost 4 bases and J lost 1; bases outside the gene matches: 10. Germline-derived CDR1 and CDR2 are MGHRA and YSYEKL. This CDR3 is built from 19 residues. The CDR3 loop reads CASSPKGDRGESGANVLTF. CDR3 in DNA: TGCGCCAGCAGCCCAAAAGGGGACAGGGGAGAGTCTGGGGCCAACGTCCTGACTTTC.

This clonotype was picked up a small number of times. The chain carries TRBV5-6 and TRBJ1-2, with D tentatively TRBD1 (5 bases). This CDR3 has 15 amino acids. V lost 6 bases and J 4 bases, leaving 19 bases between the germline ends. The germline CDR1 and CDR2 sequences are SGHDT and YYEEEE. This CDR3 reads CASTPRSGRGYGYTF. CDR3 coding DNA: TGTGCCAGCACCCCGAGGTCAGGGCGAGGCTATGGCTACACCTTC. Using reference TRBV5-6 and TRBJ1-2 for the parts outside the CDR3, the full variable domain is DAGVTQSPTHLIKTRGQQVTLRCSPKSGHDTVSWYQQALGQGPQFIFQYYEEEERQRGNFPDRFSGHQFPNYSSELNVNALLLGDSALYLCASTPRSGRGYGYTFGSGTRLTVV.

Worth noting for this clonotype: Since a much larger clone is just one base distant, this may be a read error. This rearrangement joins TRBV19 to TRBJ2-1; 9 bases align to TRBD1. This CDR3 spans 14 amino acids. Germline V gives CDR1 LNHDA, CDR2 SQIVND (reference sequence). This chain's CDR3 is CASSPGQGYNELFF. DNA for the CDR3: TGTGCCAGTAGTCCGGGACAGGGATACAATGAGCTGTTCTTC.

The rearrangement joins TRBV7-2 to TRBJ2-5; 7 bases match TRBD2. CDR1 is SGHTA and CDR2 is FQGNSA in the germline V gene. V trimming: 5 bases; J trimming: 4 bases; junction bases outside the gene matches: 13. The CDR3 has 16 residues. CDR3 DNA: TGTGCCAGCAGCCCGTCGTACGGGGGGTTGGGAGAGACCCAGTACTTC. This encodes CASSPSYGGLGETQYF.

This clonotype came up a few times. This chain links TRBV29-1 with TRBJ2-7; 9 nucleotides align to TRBD2. CDR1 SQVTM and CDR2 ANQGSEA come from the germline V gene. V dropped 4 bases and J dropped 4; count of bases not matched to a gene: 8. This CDR3 contains 14 residues. In DNA form, the CDR3 reads TGCAGCGTTGTCGCGGGGGGGATCATGTACGAGCAGTACTTC. Protein: CSVVAGGIMYEQYF.

This clonotype occurred a few times. V gene TRBV20-1 combines with J gene TRBJ2-1; TRBD2 matches 8 bases. The CDR3 is 13 residues long. The junction had 4 bases not matched to a gene; V was cut back by 4 bases and J by 5 bases. Germline V gene data show CDR1 as DFQATT and CDR2 as SNEGSKA (reference sequence). The CDR3: CSATTSGDNEQFF. CDR3 bases: TGCAGTGCTACCACTAGCGGCGACAATGAGCAGTTCTTC.

This clonotype was detected only a few times. CDR3 loop: CASSIQGTSTEAFF. CDR3 in DNA: TGTGCCAGTAGTATACAGGGGACATCCACTGAAGCTTTCTTT. V is TRBV19 and J is TRBJ1-1; possibly TRBD1 for D (6 bases). This CDR3 contains 14 residues. With 2 bases removed from V and 4 bases from J, the gap between germline ends came to 11 bases. Per the germline V gene, CDR1 is LNHDA and CDR2 is SQIVND (reference sequence).